These T cell receptor beta chains were read from a single sample in a study of PD-L1 blockade in urothelial cancer. Sequencing used immunoSEQ multiplex PCR; TCRdb keeps in-frame clones, though not all of them. Of tens of thousands of clones listed, around 85% are singletons. The sequencing here drew on PBMCs, taken around atezolizumab (anti-PD-L1) treatment. The receptors stem from a woman aged 55-69 years with urothelial cancer. The CDR3 runs from the conserved cysteine through the conserved F or W. A D gene is named only where the DNA matches it firmly. Clone size is given for some rows only: seen once, a few or many times, or a class if the clone is expanded.

j_call d_call cdr3_length v_call clone_size cdr3_nt cdr3_aa
TRBJ2-1 . 11 TRBV20-1 . TGCAGCGCCCGAACGGGGGATGAGCAGTTCTTC CSARTGDEQFF
TRBJ1-5 . 15 TRBV19 . TGTGCCAGTAGTATGACAGCACATAGCAATCAGCCCCAGCATTTT CASSMTAHSNQPQHF
TRBJ2-5 TRBD2 14 TRBV28 . TGTGCCAGCAGTTTTGGGGGGGGCCAAGAGACCCAGTACTTC CASSFGGGQETQYF
TRBJ2-7 TRBD2 15 TRBV9 . TGTGCCAGCAGCGTAGGGGGACTAGCCTCCTACGAGCAGTACTTC CASSVGGLASYEQYF
TRBJ1-5 TRBD1 15 TRBV19 . TGTGCCAGTAGCAAGGGACAGTCACTAAATCAGCCCCAGCATTTT CASSKGQSLNQPQHF
TRBJ2-2 TRBD2 16 TRBV7-3 . TGTGCCAGCAGCTTAAAGAGCGGGGGGGCGACCGGGGAGCTGTTTTTT CASSLKSGGATGELFF
TRBJ1-2 . 16 TRBV5-8 few TGTGCCAGCAGCTTGGGGCAGGACACGGCCAGAGGCGGCTACACCTTC CASSLGQDTARGGYTF
TRBJ2-3 TRBD2 14 TRBV7-2 . TGTGCCAGCAGCTATAGCGGGAGAACAGATACGCAGTATTTT CASSYSGRTDTQYF
TRBJ2-7 . 14 TRBV6-1 . TGTGCCAGCAGTGAGGCAGGGCACTCCTACGAGCAGTACTTC CASSEAGHSYEQYF
TRBJ2-7 TRBD1 13 TRBV2 . TGTGCCAGCAGAGACAGGGGTTCCTACGAGCAGTACTTC CASRDRGSYEQYF
TRBJ1-2 . 14 TRBV2 few TGTGCCAGCAGTGAAGCGCGACAGGTTAATGGCTACACCTTC CASSEARQVNGYTF
TRBJ2-3 . 14 TRBV10-3 . TGTGCCATCAGCCCGGACTGGGCCACAGATACGCAGTATTTT CAISPDWATDTQYF
TRBJ2-2 . 15 TRBV15 . TGTGCCACCAGCAGCAGGACTCCCAACACCGGGGAGCTGTTTTTT CATSSRTPNTGELFF
TRBJ2-7 TRBD2 16 TRBV18 . TGTGCCAGCTCACCACCGATAGCGGGGGCGCCCTACGAGCAGTACTTC CASSPPIAGAPYEQYF
TRBJ2-1 TRBD1 14 TRBV7-2 few TGTGCCAGCAGCATCCAGGGGGCTGGCGATGAGCAGTTCTTC CASSIQGAGDEQFF
TRBJ1-5 . 13 TRBV19 . TGTGCCAGCCGACCCCAGGCGAATCAGCCCCAGCATTTT CASRPQANQPQHF
TRBJ1-5 . 16 TRBV7-8 . TGTGCCAGCAGCTTAGAATATGGAACAGGCAATCAGCCCCAGCATTTT CASSLEYGTGNQPQHF
TRBJ1-2 TRBD1 15 TRBV9 . TGTGCCAGCAGCCCGCGGACAGGGGGAAACTATGGCTACACCTTC CASSPRTGGNYGYTF
TRBJ2-5 TRBD2 17 TRBV4-2 . TGTGCCAGCAGCCAAGTGGGTGGACGGGGGGGCTTGGAGACCCAGTACTTC CASSQVGGRGGLETQYF
TRBJ2-1 TRBD2 14 TRBV19 . TGTGCCACCAGCAGGACTAGCGGATACAATGAGCAGTTCTTC CATSRTSGYNEQFF
TRBJ1-3 TRBD1 15 TRBV2 few TGTGCCACCGAGGGACAGGAGGTAGGGACGAGCACCATATATTTT CATEGQEVGTSTIYF
TRBJ2-3 TRBD2 17 TRBV7-2 . TGTGCCAGCAGCTCCTCTAGCGGGGGGGTAAGCACAGATACGCAGTATTTT CASSSSSGGVSTDTQYF
TRBJ2-7 . 14 TRBV11-2 . TGTGCCAGCAGCTTCGCGGGACCCCGCTACGAGCAGTACTTC CASSFAGPRYEQYF
TRBJ2-1 TRBD2 15 TRBV5-4 . TGTGCCAGCAGCTTGGGGGGACTAGGCTACAATGAGCAGTTCTTC CASSLGGLGYNEQFF
TRBJ2-5 TRBD2 15 TRBV7-2 once TGTGCCAGCAGCTTATCGCGGGGGTACCAAGAGACCCAGTACTTC CASSLSRGYQETQYF
TRBJ1-6 TRBD1 15 TRBV25-1 . TGTGCCAGCAGTGGGAGGACAGGGTATAATTCACCCCTCCACTTT CASSGRTGYNSPLHF
TRBJ2-5 TRBD1 18 TRBV7-6 . TGTGCCAGCAGCCTACATCATGGGACAGGGGGCCTCCAAGAGACCCAGTACTTC CASSLHHGTGGLQETQYF
TRBJ2-1 . 14 TRBV5-1 . TGCGCCAGCAGCTTGGGTGACTTGTACAATGAGCAGTTCTTC CASSLGDLYNEQFF
TRBJ2-3 . 15 TRBV7-3 once TGTGCCAGCAGCTCGTATTACACCCCCACAGATACGCAGTATTTT CASSSYYTPTDTQYF
TRBJ1-5 . 20 TRBV15 . TGTGCCACCAGCAGAGATTTAAGGGGTAAAGGGGCAGGAAGCAATCAGCCCCAGCATTTT CATSRDLRGKGAGSNQPQHF
TRBJ1-1 TRBD1 15 TRBV6-5 . TGTGCCAGCAGACGCACCGGGACAGGGAACACTGAAGCTTTCTTT CASRRTGTGNTEAFF
TRBJ2-3 TRBD2 15 TRBV6-4 few TGTGCCAGCAGTGACACCGGGGGGGAAGTAGATACGCAGTATTTT CASSDTGGEVDTQYF
TRBJ2-1 . 13 TRBV7-2 . TGTGCCAGCAGCTTAGACAGACTAAATGAGCAGTTCTTC CASSLDRLNEQFF
TRBJ2-2 TRBD1 15 TRBV6-5 . TGTGCCAGCCCCACGGGACAGGGATACACCGGGGAGCTGTTTTTT CASPTGQGYTGELFF
TRBJ2-1 . 14 TRBV4-1 . TGCGCCAGCAGCCCGCCCGGGACAAGGAATGAGCAGTTCTTC CASSPPGTRNEQFF
TRBJ2-3 . 14 TRBV18 . TGTGCCAGCTCACCACTAGTCAGCACAGATACGCAGTATTTT CASSPLVSTDTQYF
TRBJ1-1 TRBD1 17 TRBV18 . TGTGCCAGCTCACCACTTACCTTTGTAGGGGGCTACACTGAAGCTTTCTTT CASSPLTFVGGYTEAFF
TRBJ2-7 . 12 TRBV18 few TGTGCCAGCTCCAAATCCGGGATGGTGCAGTACTTC CASSKSGMVQYF
TRBJ2-7 . 15 TRBV11-2 . TGTGCCAGCAGCTTAAGTAGTTTAGACTCCTACGAGCAGTACTTC CASSLSSLDSYEQYF
TRBJ2-7 TRBD1 15 TRBV16 . TGTGCCAGCAGCCAGGGGGACAGGGCCTCTTACGAGCAGTACTTC CASSQGDRASYEQYF
TRBJ1-1 . 13 TRBV11-3 . TGTGCCAGCAGCTTACGGGGATACACTGAAGCTTTCTTT CASSLRGYTEAFF
TRBJ2-1 . 13 TRBV19 . TGTGCCAGTAGTATAAAATTGGCAGTAGAGCAGTTCTTC CASSIKLAVEQFF
TRBJ1-5 . 15 TRBV6-6 . TGTGCCAGCAGCCTAGGGGGAAGTAGCAATCAGCCCCAGCATTTT CASSLGGSSNQPQHF
TRBJ2-1 . 15 TRBV9 . TGTGCCAGTAGTTTGGCGGGAACGACCTACAATGAGCAGTTCTTC CASSLAGTTYNEQFF
TRBJ1-1 . 13 TRBV19 . TGTGCCAGTGTAGCGGGGGGCAACACTGAAGCTTTCTTT CASVAGGNTEAFF
TRBJ1-1 TRBD1 14 TRBV6-5 . TGTGCCAGCGGACACAGGGGGCGTGGGACTGAAGCTTTCTTT CASGHRGRGTEAFF